This record covers a single TCR beta chain. Its matching antigen is unknown. The data belong to a study of cytomegalovirus exposure and HLA in healthy donors. Study outcomes and limitations: A later analysis found that most CMV-associated TCR beta chains appeared HLA-restricted.

In the PCR, 60 Vbeta and 13 Jbeta primers were used. Assay: immunoSEQ multiplex PCR; the TCRdb copy retains only in-frame clones and omits some. The data show roughly 120,000 clones, with under 80% seen just once and about 29% held by the top ten. Input material: PBMCs. This clonotype was obtained from a man aged 60 to 75 in good health and CMV-seropositive.

DNA of the CDR3: TGCGCCAGCAGCTCGGGACAGTACACCGGGGAGCTGTTTTTT. Translated, it gives CASSSGQYTGELFF. This sequence joins TRBV5-1 and TRBJ2-2, with 7 bases fitting TRBD1. V gave up 3 bases and J gave up 3 bases; unmatched junction bases: 2. Germline-derived CDR1 and CDR2 are SGHRS and YFSETQ. The CDR3 contains 14 residues.